The 17 T cell receptor beta chains presented below share a single source sample, sequenced in a study of OX40 agonist ivuxolimab in advanced cancers. Generated by immunoSEQ multiplex PCR, the TCRdb table keeps only in-frame clones and is missing some. The table shows approximately 98,000 clones, with approximately 90% occurring only once. The starting material was CD4+ or CD8+ T cells sorted from blood, obtained in a trial of the OX40 agonist ivuxolimab. The receptors stem from an adult with an advanced solid tumor such as melanoma, head and neck, liver or kidney cancer.

The rearrangement uses TRBV7-3 and TRBJ2-7; TRBD1 might be the D (5 bases). CDR3 length equals 12 residues. With 6 bases removed from V and 12 bases from J, the gap between germline ends came to 18 bases. The germline CDR1 and CDR2 sequences are SGHTA and FQGTGA. The CDR3 coding sequence is TGTGCCAGCAGGTTTACAGGAAACGAAATGTACTTC. It translates to CASRFTGNEMYF.

V gene TRBV19 combines with J gene TRBJ2-1, with 8 positions matching TRBD2. The trim removed 5 bases at V and 3 bases at J, leaving 6 bases unmatched. The CDR3 has 15 amino acids. Germline V gene sequence: CDR1 LNHDA, CDR2 SQIVND (reference sequence). The CDR3 sequence is CASSLAGMGYNEQFF. Written as DNA, the CDR3 is TGTGCCAGTAGTTTAGCGGGAATGGGCTACAATGAGCAGTTCTTC.

This rearrangement joins TRBV10-1 to TRBJ1-2; TRBD1 matches 9 bases. The trim removed 0 bases at V and 6 bases at J, leaving 8 bases unmatched. Germline-derived CDR1 and CDR2 are WNHNN and SYGVQD (reference sequence). The CDR3 has 16 amino acids. This CDR3 reads CASSESLGTGTDGYTF. CDR3 nucleotides: TGCGCCAGCAGTGAGTCGCTCGGGACAGGGACCGATGGCTACACCTTC.

The chain is built from TRBV6-1 and TRBJ1-2; D remains ambiguous. CDR1 and CDR2 (germline): MNHNS, SASEGT. V lost 8 bases to trimming and J lost 6 bases, with 19 bases between them. There are 14 residues in the CDR3. CDR3 in amino acids: CASRRALLEDGYTF. The DNA for the CDR3 is TGTGCCAGCCGCCGGGCCCTCCTTGAGGATGGCTACACCTTC.

CDR3 protein: CASSIGGSSTDTQYF. DNA for the CDR3: TGTGCCAGTAGTATAGGAGGCAGTAGCACAGATACGCAGTATTTT. The J gene is TRBJ2-3, the V gene TRBV19; no clear D. V was shortened by 1 base and J by 0 bases, with 8 bases between the two germline ends. CDR1 LNHDA and CDR2 SQIVND come from the germline V gene (reference sequence). The CDR3 extends over 15 amino acids.

The chain joins TRBV5-8 to TRBJ2-3, with 13 bases aligning to TRBD2. The CDR3 runs to 18 residues. Germline assignment: CDR1 SGHTS and CDR2 YDEGEE. J lost 2 bases, V lost 4 bases, and 10 bases had no gene match. The CDR3 protein is CASSPGLAGTTPTDTQYF. In DNA, the CDR3 is TGTGCCAGCAGCCCGGGACTAGCGGGAACAACTCCCACAGATACGCAGTATTTT.

The chain combines TRBV7-9 with TRBJ1-4; D unclear. Per germline, CDR1 SEHNR and CDR2 FQNEAQ (reference sequence). V dropped 6 bases and J dropped 1 base, with 3 bases sitting between them. The CDR3 consists of 12 residues. The CDR3 protein is CASSRTNEKLFF. The CDR3 nucleotides are TGTGCCAGCAGTAGAACTAATGAAAAACTGTTTTTT.

The chain combines TRBV10-3 with TRBJ2-7; D unresolved. Germline V gene data show CDR1 as ENHRY and CDR2 as SYGVKD. Trimming removed 3 bases at V and 3 bases at J, with 12 bases between. The CDR3 extends over 14 amino acids. CDR3 DNA: TGTGCCATCAGTGAATATAAGGGCGACTACGAGCAGTACTTC. This translates into CAISEYKGDYEQYF.

The chain carries TRBV19 and TRBJ1-1; D unresolved. Trimming left V 3 bases short and J 5 bases short, with 13 bases between. Looked up from germline, CDR1 is LNHDA and CDR2 is SQIVND (reference sequence). The CDR3 is made up of 14 amino acids. The CDR3: CASSIGWGDTEAFF. Here the CDR3 DNA reads TGTGCCAGTAGTATCGGCTGGGGAGATACTGAAGCTTTCTTT.

This clone was detected a few times. The chain joins TRBV6-1 to TRBJ1-6; the D is unclear. This CDR3 is 15 amino acids long. Trimming removed 2 bases from V and 3 bases from J, with 8 bases in between. Germline CDR1 MNHNS, CDR2 SASEGT. The CDR3 DNA reads TGTGCCAGCAGTGAATTGGCAGACTATAATTCACCCCTCCACTTT. It is translated as CASSELADYNSPLHF.

The V and J genes are TRBV2 and TRBJ1-5, with 10 nucleotides matching TRBD1. Losses at the gene ends were 6 bases for V and 5 bases for J; bases not matched to a gene: 4. Germline V gene lookup returns CDR1 SNHLY and CDR2 FYNNEI. The CDR3 has 14 residues. CDR3 in DNA: TGTGCCAGCAGGGGGGACAGGGGACATCAGCCCCAGCATTTT. Its protein is CASRGDRGHQPQHF.

The rearrangement uses TRBV9 and TRBJ2-1; 12 positions match TRBD2. With 0 bases clipped from V and 8 bases from J, the junction kept 12 bases outside the gene matches. The V gene's germline CDR1 is SGDLS and CDR2 YYNGEE. The CDR3 sequence is 18 residues long. CDR3 region: CASSVGLAGGRKEDEQFF. DNA of the CDR3: TGTGCCAGCAGCGTAGGTCTAGCGGGGGGGCGGAAGGAGGATGAGCAGTTCTTC.

In this sample, this clone turned up once. The CDR3 sequence: CASSEVRVLNTEAFF. The CDR3 bases are TGTGCCAGCAGTGAGGTTAGGGTCCTGAACACTGAAGCTTTCTTT. The rearrangement uses TRBV2 and TRBJ1-1; D not certain. The germline V gene has CDR1 SNHLY and CDR2 FYNNEI. The V and J ends lost 3 bases and 0 bases respectively, with 11 bases between them. The CDR3 contains 15 residues.

The gene calls are TRBV5-4 and TRBJ2-2; D not resolved. The CDR3 sequence is 16 residues long. V gave up 0 bases and J gave up 1 base, with 10 bases separating them. CDR1 is SGHNT and CDR2 is YYREEE in the germline V gene (reference sequence). This chain's CDR3 is CASSLAGVGNTGELFF. The DNA of the CDR3 is TGTGCCAGCAGCTTGGCTGGGGTAGGGAACACCGGGGAGCTGTTTTTT.

J is TRBJ2-3 and V is TRBV10-1, with a weak D call TRBD1 (5 bases). The germline V gene encodes CDR1 WNHNN and CDR2 SYGVQD (reference sequence). Deletions cut 2 bases from V and 5 bases from J, with 11 bases between. The CDR3 consists of 14 residues. For the CDR3, the DNA is TGCGCCAGCAGTGAGGGGGCCCGCGGAGATACGCAGTATTTT. Protein product: CASSEGARGDTQYF.

The genes are TRBV27 and TRBJ2-7; 7 bases align to TRBD2. The CDR3 contains 15 residues. Unmatched junction bases numbered 13, after V lost 5 bases and J lost 6 bases. In germline, CDR1 is MNHEY, CDR2 SMNVEV (reference sequence). This CDR3 reads CASSKGKRGTGEQYF. The CDR3, as DNA: TGTGCCAGCAGTAAGGGGAAGCGGGGTACGGGCGAGCAGTACTTC.

The chain is built from TRBV11-3 and TRBJ1-5; D not certain. The CDR3 has 15 residues. V lost 1 base to trimming and J lost 0 bases, with 7 bases between them. Looked up from germline, CDR1 is SGHNT and CDR2 is YENEEA. The CDR3: CASSLGGDSNQPQHF. CDR3 coding DNA: TGTGCCAGCAGCTTAGGCGGGGATAGCAATCAGCCCCAGCATTTT.